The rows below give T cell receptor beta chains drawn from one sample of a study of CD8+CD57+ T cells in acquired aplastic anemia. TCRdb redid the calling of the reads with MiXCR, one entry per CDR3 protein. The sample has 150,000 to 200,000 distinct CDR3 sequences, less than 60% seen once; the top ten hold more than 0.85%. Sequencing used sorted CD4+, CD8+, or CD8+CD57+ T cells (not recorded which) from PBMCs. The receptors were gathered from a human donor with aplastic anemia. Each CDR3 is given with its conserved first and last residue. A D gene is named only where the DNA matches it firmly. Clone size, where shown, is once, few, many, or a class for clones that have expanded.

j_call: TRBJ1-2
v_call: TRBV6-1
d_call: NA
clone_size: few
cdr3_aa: CASSADEFFNYGYTF
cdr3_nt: TGTGCCAGCAGTGCGGATGAGTTTTTTAACTATGGCTACACCTTC

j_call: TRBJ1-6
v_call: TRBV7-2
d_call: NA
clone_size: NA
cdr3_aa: CASSIGAYSPLHF
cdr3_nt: TGTGCCAGTAGTATTGGGGCTTATTCACCCCTCCACTTT

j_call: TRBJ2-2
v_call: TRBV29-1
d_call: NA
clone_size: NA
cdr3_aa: CGAPRTDTGGLFF
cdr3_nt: TGCGGCGCGCCCAGGACAGACACCGGGGGGCTGTTTTTT

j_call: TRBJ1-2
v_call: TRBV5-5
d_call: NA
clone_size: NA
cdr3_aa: CASSIQGSGRYTF
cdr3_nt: TGTGCCAGCAGCATTCAGGGGAGCGGGCGCTACACCTTC

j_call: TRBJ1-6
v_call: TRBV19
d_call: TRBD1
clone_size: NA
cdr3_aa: CASRGGQGNSPLHF
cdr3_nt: TGTGCCAGTAGAGGCGGACAGGGTAACTCACCCCTCCACTTT

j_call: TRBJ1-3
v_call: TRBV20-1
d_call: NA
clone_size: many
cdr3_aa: CSARIFGPGEGNTIYF
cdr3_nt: TGCAGTGCTAGAATATTTGGCCCTGGGGAAGGAAACACCATATATTTT

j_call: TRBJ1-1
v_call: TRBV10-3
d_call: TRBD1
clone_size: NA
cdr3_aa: CAGSPTQGEAGRF
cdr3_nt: TGTGCCGGTTCGCCGACGCAGGGGGAGGCGGGTAGGTTT

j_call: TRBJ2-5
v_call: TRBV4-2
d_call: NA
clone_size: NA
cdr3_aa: CASSRGQDGKETQYF
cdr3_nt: TGTGCCAGCAGCCGGGGTCAGGACGGTAAAGAGACCCAGTACTTC

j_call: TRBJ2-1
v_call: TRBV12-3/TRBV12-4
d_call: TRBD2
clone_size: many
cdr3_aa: CASSGTSGEGEQFF
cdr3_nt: TGTGCCAGCAGCGGGACTAGCGGGGAAGGTGAGCAGTTCTTC

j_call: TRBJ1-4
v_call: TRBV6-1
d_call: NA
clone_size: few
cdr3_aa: CASSPLGRRGDEKLFF
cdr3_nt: TGTGCCAGCAGCCCCCTGGGGAGGAGGGGTGATGAAAAACTGTTTTTT

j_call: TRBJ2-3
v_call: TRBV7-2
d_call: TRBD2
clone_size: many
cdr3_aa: CASNLVRLAGSSTDTQYF
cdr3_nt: TGTGCCAGCAACTTAGTTCGCCTAGCGGGGAGTAGCACAGATACGCAGTATTTT

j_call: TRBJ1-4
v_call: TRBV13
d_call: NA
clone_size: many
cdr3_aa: CASRRWQGLNEKLFF
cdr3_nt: TGTGCCAGCAGAAGGTGGCAGGGGCTAAATGAAAAACTGTTTTTT

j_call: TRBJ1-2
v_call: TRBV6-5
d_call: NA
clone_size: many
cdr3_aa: CASSYSSVDYGYTF
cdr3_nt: TGTGCCAGCAGTTACTCGTCAGTCGACTATGGCTACACCTTC

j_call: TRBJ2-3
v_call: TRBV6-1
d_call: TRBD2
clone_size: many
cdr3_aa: CASRLSGGADTQYF
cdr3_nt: TGTGCCAGCCGATTGAGCGGGGGGGCGGATACGCAGTATTTT

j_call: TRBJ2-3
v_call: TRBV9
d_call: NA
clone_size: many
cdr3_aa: CASSGTPSTDTQYF
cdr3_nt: TGTGCCAGCAGCGGGACACCGAGCACAGATACGCAGTATTTT

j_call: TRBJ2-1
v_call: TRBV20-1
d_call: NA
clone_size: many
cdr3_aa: CSARPVLDEQFF
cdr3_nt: TGCAGTGCTAGACCCGTTCTGGATGAGCAGTTCTTC

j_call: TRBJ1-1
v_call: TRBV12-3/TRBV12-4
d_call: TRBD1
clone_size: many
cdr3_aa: CASRSGGAMNTEAFF
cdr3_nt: TGTGCCAGCAGATCAGGGGGTGCCATGAACACTGAAGCTTTCTTT

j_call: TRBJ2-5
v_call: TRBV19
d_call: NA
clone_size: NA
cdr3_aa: CASSIRGGATPETQYF
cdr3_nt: TGTGCCAGTAGTATTAGGGGAGGAGCGACTCCCGAGACCCAGTACTTC

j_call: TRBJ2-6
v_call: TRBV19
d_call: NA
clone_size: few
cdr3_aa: CASSIGGSGANVLTF
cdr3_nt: TGTGCCAGTAGTATAGGTGGCTCTGGGGCCAACGTCCTGACTTTC

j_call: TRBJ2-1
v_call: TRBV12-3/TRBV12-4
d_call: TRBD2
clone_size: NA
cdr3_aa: CASSPFKSGGGNEQFF
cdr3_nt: TGTGCCAGCAGTCCCTTTAAAAGCGGGGGGGGCAATGAGCAGTTCTTC

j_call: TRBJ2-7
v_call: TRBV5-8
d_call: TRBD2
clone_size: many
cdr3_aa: CASSLDLAGMQYF
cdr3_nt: TGTGCCAGCAGCTTGGATCTAGCGGGGATGCAGTACTTC

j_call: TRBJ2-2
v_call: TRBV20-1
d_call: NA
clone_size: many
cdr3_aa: CSARGANTGELFF
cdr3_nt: TGCAGTGCTAGAGGGGCGAACACCGGGGAGCTGTTTTTT

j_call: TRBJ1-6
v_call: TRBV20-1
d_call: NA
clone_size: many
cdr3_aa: CSARDSLGGTLHF
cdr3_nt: TGCAGTGCTAGAGATTCTCTAGGGGGGACCCTCCACTTT

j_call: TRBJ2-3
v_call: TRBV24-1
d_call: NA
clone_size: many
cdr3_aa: CATSDATGTYTDTQYF
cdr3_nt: TGTGCCACCAGTGATGCTACCGGGACCTACACAGATACGCAGTATTTT

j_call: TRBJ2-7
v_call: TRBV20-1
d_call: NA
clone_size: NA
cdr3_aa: CSARGRGTDGSYEQYF
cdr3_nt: TGCAGTGCTAGAGGAAGGGGTACGGACGGTTCCTACGAGCAGTACTTC

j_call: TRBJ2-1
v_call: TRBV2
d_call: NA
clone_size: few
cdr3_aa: CASSDGSSYNEQFF
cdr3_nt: TGTGCCAGCAGCGACGGGAGCTCCTACAATGAGCAGTTCTTC

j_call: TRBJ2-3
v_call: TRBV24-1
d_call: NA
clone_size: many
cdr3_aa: CATSEGIRPDTQYF
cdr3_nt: TGTGCCACCAGTGAGGGGATACGGCCAGATACGCAGTATTTT

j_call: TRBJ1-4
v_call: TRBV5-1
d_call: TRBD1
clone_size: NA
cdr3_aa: CASSEPGTGVGKLFF
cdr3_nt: TGCGCCAGCAGCGAACCCGGGACAGGGGTGGGGAAACTGTTTTTT

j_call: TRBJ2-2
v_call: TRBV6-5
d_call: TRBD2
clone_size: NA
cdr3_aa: CASSYSRAGAGELFF
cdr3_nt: TGTGCCAGCAGTTACAGTAGGGCGGGAGCCGGGGAGCTGTTTTTT

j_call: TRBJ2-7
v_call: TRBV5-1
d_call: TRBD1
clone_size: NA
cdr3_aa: CASRLGQGLLYEQYF
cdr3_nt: TGCGCCAGCAGACTAGGACAGGGGCTCCTCTACGAGCAGTACTTC

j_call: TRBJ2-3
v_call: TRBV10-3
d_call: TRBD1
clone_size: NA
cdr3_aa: CAIRDRGYTDTQYF
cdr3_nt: TGTGCCATCAGGGACAGGGGGTACACAGATACGCAGTATTTT

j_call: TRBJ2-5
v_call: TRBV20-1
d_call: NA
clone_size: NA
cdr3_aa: CSAVGREETQYF
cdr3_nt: TGCAGTGCTGTGGGACGTGAAGAGACCCAGTACTTC

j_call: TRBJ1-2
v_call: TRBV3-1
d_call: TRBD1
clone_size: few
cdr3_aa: CASSQLWTGPLPNYGYTF
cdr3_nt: TGTGCCAGCAGCCAGCTTTGGACAGGGCCTCTCCCTAACTATGGCTACACCTTC

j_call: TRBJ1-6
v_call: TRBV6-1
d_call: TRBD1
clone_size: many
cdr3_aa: CASSAEGARNSPLHF
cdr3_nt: TGTGCCAGCAGTGCCGAGGGGGCGCGGAATTCACCCCTCCACTTT

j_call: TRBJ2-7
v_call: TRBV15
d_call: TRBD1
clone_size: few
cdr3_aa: CATSDGQESYEQYF
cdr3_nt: TGTGCCACCAGTGACGGACAGGAGTCCTACGAGCAGTACTTC

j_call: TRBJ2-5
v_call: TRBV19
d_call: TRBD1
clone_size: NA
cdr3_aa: CASSTRDSRTQYF
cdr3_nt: TGTGCCAGTAGTACGAGGGACAGCCGGACCCAGTACTTC

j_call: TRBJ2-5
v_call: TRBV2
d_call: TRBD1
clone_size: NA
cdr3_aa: CATTQGAQYF
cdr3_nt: TGTGCCACCACACAGGGGGCCCAGTACTTC

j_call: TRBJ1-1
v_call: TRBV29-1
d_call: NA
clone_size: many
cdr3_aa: CSVERVLGQGMNTEAFF
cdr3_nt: TGCAGCGTTGAAAGGGTGCTGGGTCAGGGAATGAACACTGAAGCTTTCTTT

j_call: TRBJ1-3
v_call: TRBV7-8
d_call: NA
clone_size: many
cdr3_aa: CASSVGTSGNTIYF
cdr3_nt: TGTGCCAGCAGCGTGGGGACCTCTGGAAACACCATATATTTT

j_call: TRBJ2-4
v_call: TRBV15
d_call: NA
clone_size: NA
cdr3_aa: CATSREGLGAKNIQYF
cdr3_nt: TGTGCCACCAGCAGAGAAGGGTTAGGGGCCAAAAACATTCAGTACTTC

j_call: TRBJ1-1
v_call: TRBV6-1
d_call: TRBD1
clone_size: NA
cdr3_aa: CASRPTGPNTEAFF
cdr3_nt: TGTGCCAGCAGACCGACAGGGCCTAACACTGAAGCTTTCTTT